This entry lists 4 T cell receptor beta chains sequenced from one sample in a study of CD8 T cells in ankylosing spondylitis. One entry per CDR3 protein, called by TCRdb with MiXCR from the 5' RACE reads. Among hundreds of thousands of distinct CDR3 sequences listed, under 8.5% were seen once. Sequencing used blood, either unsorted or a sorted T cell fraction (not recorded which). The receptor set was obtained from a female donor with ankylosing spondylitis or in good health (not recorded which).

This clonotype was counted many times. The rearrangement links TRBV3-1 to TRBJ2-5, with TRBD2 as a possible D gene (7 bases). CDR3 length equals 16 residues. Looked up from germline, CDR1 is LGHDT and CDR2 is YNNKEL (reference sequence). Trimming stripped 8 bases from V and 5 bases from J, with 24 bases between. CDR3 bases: TGTGCCAGCTCTGCTAAGGGGGGGATTCCTGGGGAGACCCAGTACTTC. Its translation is CASSAKGGIPGETQYF.

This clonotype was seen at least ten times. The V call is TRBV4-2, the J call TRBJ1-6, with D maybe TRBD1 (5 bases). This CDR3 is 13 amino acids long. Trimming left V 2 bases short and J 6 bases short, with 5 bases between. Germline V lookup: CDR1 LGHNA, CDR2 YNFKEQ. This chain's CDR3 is CASSQQGNSPLHF. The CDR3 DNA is TGTGCCAGCAGCCAACAGGGTAATTCACCCCTCCACTTT.

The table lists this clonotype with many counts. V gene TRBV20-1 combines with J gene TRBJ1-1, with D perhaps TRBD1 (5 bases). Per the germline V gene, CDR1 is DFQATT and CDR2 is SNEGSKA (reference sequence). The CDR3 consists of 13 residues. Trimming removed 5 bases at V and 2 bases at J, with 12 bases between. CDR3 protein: CSALPDTNTEAFF. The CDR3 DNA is TGCAGTGCTCTCCCGGACACAAACACTGAAGCTTTCTTT.

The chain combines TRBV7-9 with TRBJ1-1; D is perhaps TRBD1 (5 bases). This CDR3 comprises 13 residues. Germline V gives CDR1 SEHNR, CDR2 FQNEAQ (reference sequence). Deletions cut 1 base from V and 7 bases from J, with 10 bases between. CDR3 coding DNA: TGTGCCAGCAGCTTAGAAAGAGGGGATGAAGCTTTCTTT. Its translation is CASSLERGDEAFF.